This TCR beta chain derives from a study of shared clonotypes between healthy human individuals. Background on the study: A few men and a couple of women, aged 18 to 49, were donors.

TCRdb keeps only in-frame clones here, not all; method: immunoSEQ multiplex PCR. The sample contains about 610,000 clones, 96% of which appear only once. Study-level points and caveats: It was observed that approximately 5% of naive CD4 clonotypes were shared across several donors.

Points on this clone: Antigen specificity is unknown.

The CDR3 length is 12 residues. V gave up 4 bases and J gave up 6 bases, with 10 bases separating them. Per germline, CDR1 SNHLY and CDR2 FYNNEI. CD45RO-negative CD8 cells positively selected for CCR7 made up the naive population, which excluded terminally differentiated effector memory CD45RA+ cells. Only Caucasian adults living in Nashville, Tennessee served as donors. This chain connects TRBV2 to TRBJ2-7; a possible D gene is TRBD2 (6 bases). The material sequenced was naive CD8+ T cells sorted from blood. The TCR originated in a woman aged 25 to 39 in good health. CDR3 coding DNA: TGTGCCAGCAGTGGGGAGGATGGCGAGCAGTACTTC. It translates to CASSGEDGEQYF.